This T cell receptor beta chain is from a study of T cell changes during pregnancy in multiple sclerosis. CDR3 length equals 16 residues. V was shortened by 4 bases and J by 1 base, with 15 bases between the two germline ends. Germline V gene sequence: CDR1 SEHNR, CDR2 FQNEAQ (reference sequence). Assay: immunoSEQ multiplex PCR; the TCRdb copy retains only in-frame clones and omits some. This repertoire shows tens of thousands of clones, 85% to 95% found once; its top ten account for around 1.7%. The receptor was derived from a female donor in good health, enrolled as a control in a pregnancy study. The gene calls are TRBV7-9 and TRBJ2-3; maybe TRBD2 (6 bases). The sample here was peripheral blood, taken after pregnancy. DNA for the CDR3: TGTGCCAGCAGCTCAATCCTTGCTAGCGGCACAGATACGCAGTATTTT. It encodes CASSSILASGTDTQYF.